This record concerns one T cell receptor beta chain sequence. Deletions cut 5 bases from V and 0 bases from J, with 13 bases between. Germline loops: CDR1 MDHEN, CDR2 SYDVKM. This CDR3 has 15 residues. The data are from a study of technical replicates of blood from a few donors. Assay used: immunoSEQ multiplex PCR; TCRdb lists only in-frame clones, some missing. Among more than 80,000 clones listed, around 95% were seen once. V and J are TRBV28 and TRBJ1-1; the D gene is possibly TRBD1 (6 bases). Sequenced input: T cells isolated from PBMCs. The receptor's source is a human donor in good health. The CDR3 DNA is TGTGCCAGCAGTGAGGCGGGGGACATGAACACTGAAGCTTTCTTT. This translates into CASSEAGDMNTEAFF.